Below, 27 T cell receptor beta chains from the same sample are listed, as sequenced in a study of OX40 agonist ivuxolimab in advanced cancers. Sequencing used immunoSEQ multiplex PCR; TCRdb keeps in-frame clones, though not all of them. The table lists tens of thousands of clones, approximately 88% of them singletons, with 58% in the top ten. The input for sequencing was CD4+ or CD8+ T cells sorted from blood, taken in a trial of the OX40 agonist ivuxolimab. These receptors came from an adult with an advanced solid tumor such as melanoma, head and neck, liver or kidney cancer.

J is TRBJ2-7 and V is TRBV7-8; D is possibly TRBD1 or TRBD2 (7 bases each). This CDR3 contains 15 residues. Germline-derived CDR1 and CDR2 are SGHVS and FQNEAQ. Between the trimmed V and J ends, which lost 1 base and 1 base, there was a span of 11 bases. The DNA of the CDR3 is TGTGCCAGCAGCTTAGACAGGGGAGGGTCCTACGAGCAGTACTTC. Translating it yields CASSLDRGGSYEQYF.

The rearrangement uses TRBV7-9 and TRBJ1-1; unclear D gene. The CDR3 runs to 13 residues. The V gene's germline CDR1 is SEHNR and CDR2 FQNEAQ (reference sequence). Trimming stripped 7 bases from V and 4 bases from J, with 13 bases between. The CDR3 DNA sequence: TGTGCCAGCATCTGGTCATCGGGCACTGAAGCTTTCTTT. This codes for CASIWSSGTEAFF.

The chain carries TRBV6-5 and TRBJ2-5, with a possible D match to TRBD1 (6 bases). The V end lost 3 bases, the J end lost 4 bases, and 9 bases lay between the germline ends. Germline-derived CDR1 and CDR2 are MNHEY and SVGAGI. The CDR3 extends over 13 amino acids. The CDR3, as DNA: TGTGCCAGCAGTTATCAGGGGCTAGAGACCCAGTACTTC. Translation gives CASSYQGLETQYF.

This chain joins TRBV19 and TRBJ2-2; D call uncertain. The ends were cut back, 7 bases at V and 4 bases at J, with 7 bases in the middle. This CDR3 is built from 12 residues. Germline CDR1 LNHDA, CDR2 SQIVND (reference sequence). Here the CDR3 DNA reads TGTGCCAGTACCCTGGCCACCGGGGAGCTGTTTTTT. Encoded protein: CASTLATGELFF.

This clone was seen just once. The chain uses TRBV28 and TRBJ1-1; D is uncertain. CDR1 and CDR2 (germline): MDHEN, SYDVKM. The CDR3 totals 12 residues. V gave up 1 base and J gave up 7 bases, with 7 bases separating them. The CDR3 here is CASSLSVGEAFF. In DNA form, the CDR3 reads TGTGCCAGCAGTTTATCTGTCGGTGAAGCTTTCTTT. The whole variable domain, remainder taken from reference TRBV28 and TRBJ1-1, is DVKVTQSSRYLVKRTGEKVFLECVQDMDHENMFWYRQDPGLGLRLIYFSYDVKMKEKGDIPEGYSVSREKKERFSLILESASTNQTSMYLCASSLSVGEAFFGQGTRLTVV.

The J gene is TRBJ2-1, the V gene TRBV4-1, with D hard to call. CDR3 length: 14 residues. CDR1 is MGHRA, CDR2 YSYEKL, per germline. Trimming pared 0 bases from V and 6 bases from J, leaving 9 bases between. The DNA of the CDR3 is TGCGCCAGCAGCCAAGAGATAGCCATCAATGAGCAGTTCTTC. Protein: CASSQEIAINEQFF.

The rearrangement uses TRBV4-3 and TRBJ2-3; 9 positions match TRBD2. Germline V gives CDR1 LGHNA, CDR2 YSLEER. J gave up 4 bases and V 0 bases, and 5 bases lay outside the gene matches. The CDR3 extends over 16 amino acids. CDR3 nucleotide sequence: TGCGCCAGCAGCCAAGATGGGGCGGGGGGGTCAGATACGCAGTATTTT. Translated: CASSQDGAGGSDTQYF.

The chain has TRBV28 and TRBJ2-1; 10 bases agree with TRBD1. Unmatched junction bases numbered 16, after V lost 6 bases and J lost 14 bases. Germline V gene lookup returns CDR1 MDHEN and CDR2 SYDVKM. The CDR3 length is 15 residues. CDR3 coding DNA: TGTGCCAGCAGCCTGACACTAGGACAGGGGGTTCCCGAGTTCTTC. Translation: CASSLTLGQGVPEFF.

This chain links TRBV9 with TRBJ2-3, with D perhaps TRBD2 (6 bases). V was pared by 0 bases and J by 4 bases, with 12 bases between. CDR3 size: 15 residues. Germline CDR1 SGDLS, CDR2 YYNGEE. The CDR3 bases are TGTGCCAGCAGCGTAGAGGGCGGAGGGGCAGATACGCAGTATTTT. Translation gives CASSVEGGGADTQYF.

The genes are TRBV5-6 and TRBJ2-7, with a weak D call TRBD1 (5 bases). CDR3 length equals 13 residues. Germline CDR1 reads SGHDT; CDR2 reads YYEEEE. With 2 bases removed from V and 1 base from J, the gap between germline ends came to 7 bases. CDR3 sequence: CASSLRGSYEQYF. CDR3 sequence (DNA): TGTGCCAGCAGCTTAAGGGGTTCCTACGAGCAGTACTTC.

The chain couples TRBV29-1 to TRBJ2-1; unclear D gene. The CDR3 has 12 residues. Deletions cut 6 bases from V and 6 bases from J, with 12 bases between. CDR1 is SQVTM, CDR2 ANQGSEA, per germline. This CDR3 reads CSVAKMSNEQFF. The CDR3 DNA sequence: TGCAGCGTCGCAAAGATGAGCAATGAGCAGTTCTTC.

The chain has TRBV5-1 and TRBJ2-3; D unresolved. CDR3 size: 15 residues. Germline lookup yields CDR1 SGHRS and CDR2 YFSETQ. Trimming pared 0 bases from V and 2 bases from J, leaving 10 bases between. The CDR3 protein is CASSLVRAATDTQYF. The CDR3 DNA reads as TGCGCCAGCAGCTTGGTTCGAGCAGCCACAGATACGCAGTATTTT.

This chain uses TRBV4-3 with TRBJ2-5; D gene unclear. Trimming removed 1 base at V and 5 bases at J, with 11 bases between. CDR3 size: 14 residues. Per germline, CDR1 LGHNA and CDR2 YSLEER. For the CDR3, the DNA is TGCGCCAGCAGCCAAGCTGGAACCGGGGAGACCCAGTACTTC. It is translated as CASSQAGTGETQYF.

The chain joins TRBV7-9 to TRBJ1-1; no definite D call. Trimming pared 6 bases from V and 1 base from J, leaving 15 bases between. The CDR3 length is 15 residues. Germline V lookup: CDR1 SEHNR, CDR2 FQNEAQ (reference sequence). CDR3 in amino acids: CASSSGARGNTEAFF. CDR3 nucleotide sequence: TGTGCCAGCAGTTCCGGCGCTAGAGGGAACACTGAAGCTTTCTTT.

This rearrangement joins TRBV4-1 to TRBJ2-1; TRBD2 matches 11 bases. The germline V gene encodes CDR1 MGHRA and CDR2 YSYEKL. This CDR3 is 17 amino acids long. The ends lost 3 bases at V and 8 bases at J; junction bases unmatched: 12. The chain's CDR3 is CASSHPLAGGPADEQFF. The CDR3 nucleotides read TGCGCCAGCAGCCATCCCTTAGCGGGGGGGCCGGCGGATGAGCAGTTCTTC.

The V and J genes are TRBV21-1 and TRBJ2-7; the table names TRBD1, a call not compared with the DNA. TRBV21-1 is noted as a pseudogene. The CDR3 contains 17 residues. The DNA of the CDR3 is TGTGCCAGCAGCAAAGGGTCCCGGGACAGGGCCTCCTACGAGCAGTACTTC. The encoded protein is CASSKGSRDRASYEQYF.

The V call is TRBV6-6, the J call TRBJ2-3; D remains ambiguous. The CDR3 covers 15 residues. Germline V gene lookup returns CDR1 MNHNY and CDR2 SVGAGI (reference sequence). Trimming left V 7 bases short and J 5 bases short, with 19 bases between. In DNA, the CDR3 is TGTGCCAGCACCCACAGTGGTAGAGAGAGAGATACGCAGTATTTT. Its translation is CASTHSGRERDTQYF.

This clone was seen at least ten times. This rearrangement joins TRBV19 to TRBJ2-3; TRBD2 agrees at 10 bases. The CDR3 has 13 amino acids. Germline CDR1 is LNHDA and CDR2 is SQIVND (reference sequence). V shed 7 bases and J 6 bases; nucleotides not matched to a gene: 4. For the CDR3, the DNA is TGTGCCAGTACTAGCGGGGGATCCGATACGCAGTATTTT. Its translation is CASTSGGSDTQYF.

V gene TRBV5-4 combines with J gene TRBJ2-5; TRBD1 or TRBD2 may be the D gene (6 bases each). This CDR3 contains 14 residues. V was pared by 3 bases and J by 5 bases, with 14 bases between. In germline, CDR1 is SGHNT, CDR2 YYREEE (reference sequence). CDR3 nucleotide sequence: TGTGCCAGCAGCTCCTGGGGGGCCGTGGAGACCCAGTACTTC. Translated, it gives CASSSWGAVETQYF.

The CDR3 loop is CASGLASAGDYGYTF. The CDR3, as DNA: TGTGCTAGTGGTTTGGCGAGCGCGGGCGACTATGGCTACACCTTC. The chain joins TRBV12-5 to TRBJ1-2, with no clear D. The CDR3 extends over 15 amino acids. CDR1 and CDR2 (germline): LGHNT, FRNRAP. Trimming stripped 1 base from V and 3 bases from J, with 12 bases between.

V usage is TRBV7-6 and J usage is TRBJ1-2; no clear D. Trimming took off 3 bases at V and 1 base at J, with 3 bases between the two ends. This CDR3 has 12 amino acids. Germline V gives CDR1 SGHVS, CDR2 FNYEAQ. CDR3 sequence (DNA): TGTGCCAGCAGCTTGGATAACTATGGCTACACCTTC. This encodes CASSLDNYGYTF.

V is TRBV19 and J is TRBJ2-2; no definite D call. The ends were cut back, 4 bases at V and 4 bases at J, with 16 bases in the middle. CDR3 size: 16 residues. Per the germline V gene, CDR1 is LNHDA and CDR2 is SQIVND (reference sequence). This CDR3 reads CASSTRRQISTGELFF. The CDR3 coding sequence is TGTGCCAGTAGTACCCGGCGGCAGATTTCCACCGGGGAGCTGTTTTTT.

The chain is built from TRBV19 and TRBJ2-1; D uncertain. Trimming removed 11 bases at V and 0 bases at J, with 14 bases between. This CDR3 has 14 residues. Germline lookup yields CDR1 LNHDA and CDR2 SQIVND (reference sequence). In DNA form, the CDR3 reads TGTGCCCCCCACCCGCCGAGCTCCTACAATGAGCAGTTCTTC. It translates to CAPHPPSSYNEQFF.

The sample holds one count of this clone. The gene calls are TRBV7-2 and TRBJ2-7, with 8 bases identical to TRBD1. The CDR3 has 14 amino acids. Germline V lookup: CDR1 SGHTA, CDR2 FQGNSA. V lost 5 bases to trimming and J lost 3 bases; unmatched junction nucleotides: 6. Here the CDR3 reads CASSHPGGGYEQYF. The CDR3 DNA sequence: TGTGCCAGCAGCCACCCAGGGGGCGGCTACGAGCAGTACTTC.

V usage is TRBV19 and J usage is TRBJ2-5; D unresolved. The V and J ends lost 6 bases and 1 base respectively, with 15 bases between them. This CDR3 region has 15 residues. The V gene's germline CDR1 is LNHDA and CDR2 SQIVND (reference sequence). This CDR3 is CASSPDPGPQETQYF. The CDR3 nucleotides are TGTGCCAGTAGCCCAGATCCGGGCCCCCAAGAGACCCAGTACTTC.

A note on this clone: At one of its ends the junction is not consistent with the germline gene, which may arise from a read error. The chain has TRBV25-1 and TRBJ2-7; D could derive from TRBD1 or TRBD2 (5 bases each). The CDR3 is 15 residues long. CDR1 MGHDK and CDR2 SYGVNS come from the germline V gene. The CDR3 loop reads CASSEYSGAGTSWDF. In nucleotides, the CDR3 is TGTGCCAGCAGTGAATATTCCGGGGCCGGGACCTCCTGGGACTTC.

The chain employs TRBV7-9 and TRBJ2-1; TRBD2 is a possible D gene (5 bases). V dropped 5 bases and J dropped 5 bases, with 7 bases sitting between them. From germline, CDR1 is SEHNR and CDR2 FQNEAQ (reference sequence). The CDR3 length is 12 residues. The DNA of the CDR3 is TGTGCCAGCAGCGCGGGTGACAATGAGCAGTTCTTC. Amino acid sequence: CASSAGDNEQFF.